These 21 T cell receptor beta chains came from one sample sequenced in a study of blood T cell repertoires in COVID-19. Profiled with immunoSEQ multiplex PCR; TCRdb holds only in-frame clones, not every one. The repertoire holds more than 400,000 clones, with approximately 83% as singletons. Sequencing was performed on peripheral blood. The receptors come from a human donor in a cohort sampled during active COVID-19.

The gene calls are TRBV28 and TRBJ2-1, with TRBD2 identical over 11 bases. The CDR3 is made up of 18 amino acids. Germline V gives CDR1 MDHEN, CDR2 SYDVKM. The ends lost 9 bases at V and 4 bases at J; junction bases unmatched: 17. CDR3 sequence reads: CASWGRKVLAGDYNEQFF. The CDR3 bases are TGTGCCAGTTGGGGCAGGAAGGTACTAGCGGGAGATTACAATGAGCAGTTCTTC.

The J gene is TRBJ1-3, the V gene TRBV30; perhaps TRBD1 as D (5 bases). The CDR3 extends over 15 amino acids. The V and J ends lost 5 bases and 1 base respectively, with 15 bases between them. Germline CDR1 is GTSNPN and CDR2 is SVGIG (reference sequence). This CDR3 reads CAWQDTSFSGNTIYF. DNA for the CDR3: TGTGCCTGGCAGGACACTAGCTTTTCTGGAAACACCATATATTTT. Full variable domain (missing parts from reference TRBV30 and TRBJ1-3): SQTIHQWPATLVQPVGSPLSLECTVEGTSNPNLYWYRQAAGRGLQLLFYSVGIGQISSEVPQNLSASRPQDRQFILSSKKLLLSDSGFYLCAWQDTSFSGNTIYFGEGSWLTVV.

The chain couples TRBV28 to TRBJ2-5; D might be TRBD1 (6 bases). V was shortened by 6 bases and J by 5 bases, with 16 bases between the two germline ends. Germline loops: CDR1 MDHEN, CDR2 SYDVKM. The CDR3 consists of 14 residues. The CDR3 spells CASRTTGNHETQYF. The DNA for the CDR3 is TGTGCCAGCAGGACAACAGGGAATCACGAGACCCAGTACTTC. Based on the CDR3 plus reference TRBV28 and TRBJ2-5, the full variable domain is DVKVTQSSRYLVKRTGEKVFLECVQDMDHENMFWYRQDPGLGLRLIYFSYDVKMKEKGDIPEGYSVSREKKERFSLILESASTNQTSMYLCASRTTGNHETQYFGPGTRLLVL.

The chain recombines TRBV18 with TRBJ2-1; 13 nucleotides line up with TRBD2. Germline lookup yields CDR1 KGHSH and CDR2 LQKENI. The CDR3 totals 17 residues. J was trimmed by 7 bases and V by 0 bases; bases with no gene match: 6. The CDR3 nucleotides read TGTGCCAGCTCACCACCTATTGGACTAGCGGGAGTGAATGAGCAGTTCTTC. Its protein is CASSPPIGLAGVNEQFF.

The chain joins TRBV10-2 to TRBJ2-3, with 9 positions matching TRBD2. This CDR3 has 15 residues. From germline, CDR1 is WSHSY and CDR2 SAAADI. V lost 5 bases, J lost 2 bases, and 5 bases stayed unmatched. This CDR3 is CASSSRTSDTDTQYF. In DNA form, the CDR3 reads TGCGCCAGCAGTTCGAGGACTAGCGACACAGATACGCAGTATTTT.

The chain recombines TRBV7-9 with TRBJ1-2, with 9 bases that match TRBD1. This CDR3 has 14 residues. J gave up 5 bases and V 5 bases, and 6 bases lay outside the gene matches. Germline-derived CDR1 and CDR2 are SEHNR and FQNEAQ (reference sequence). The CDR3 is CASSQNRGPYGYTF. The CDR3 DNA follows: TGTGCCAGCAGCCAGAACAGGGGGCCGTATGGCTACACCTTC. The full variable domain, rest sourced from reference TRBV7-9 and TRBJ1-2, is DTGVSQNPRHKITKRGQNVTFRCDPISEHNRLYWYRQTLGQGPEFLTYFQNEAQLEKSRLLSDRFSAERPKGSFSTLEIQRTEQGDSAMYLCASSQNRGPYGYTFGSGTRLTVV.

The V gene is TRBV5-5, the J gene TRBJ2-5, with D possibly being TRBD2 (5 bases). Germline lookup yields CDR1 SGHKS and CDR2 YYEKEE (reference sequence). This CDR3 has 16 residues. Trimming removed 0 bases from V and 2 bases from J, with 14 bases in between. In nucleotides, the CDR3 is TGTGCCAGCAGCTTGGCCCCTGGCGAGGGTCAAGAGACCCAGTACTTC. It specifies CASSLAPGEGQETQYF.

The CDR3 nucleotides read TGTGCCAGCAGCCAAGGGGTCAGGGAAGAGACCCAGTACTTC. It yields the protein CASSQGVREETQYF. The chain links TRBV14 to TRBJ2-5, with D perhaps matching TRBD1 (5 bases). V was cut by 1 base and J by 3 bases, with 9 bases left in between. The CDR3 is made up of 14 amino acids. Germline V gene sequence: CDR1 SGHDN, CDR2 FVKESK. Filled out from reference TRBV14 and TRBJ2-5, the complete variable domain reads EAGVTQFPSHSVIEKGQTVTLRCDPISGHDNLYWYRRVMGKEIKFLLHFVKESKQDESGMPNNRFLAERTGGTYSTLKVQPAELEDSGVYFCASSQGVREETQYFGPGTRLLVL.

This chain links TRBV2 with TRBJ2-7, with TRBD2 matching over 11 bases. This CDR3 has 15 residues. CDR1 SNHLY and CDR2 FYNNEI come from the germline V gene. The J segment lost 7 bases and the V segment lost 6 bases, leaving 11 bases of the junction unmatched. The CDR3 region has the DNA TGTGCCAGCAGGCCGTCCACTAGCGGGAGCTGGGAGCAGTACTTC. As protein: CASRPSTSGSWEQYF.

The chain is built from TRBV6-5 and TRBJ2-1, with 9 bases fitting TRBD2. Germline trimming cut 5 bases from V and 2 bases from J; bases unmatched to any gene: 4. This CDR3 is 15 amino acids long. Germline values: CDR1 MNHEY, CDR2 SVGAGI. The CDR3 sequence is CASSKSGRTYNEQFF. DNA for the CDR3: TGTGCCAGCAGTAAAAGCGGGAGGACCTACAATGAGCAGTTCTTC.

A few counts support this clone. This same CDR3 is encoded by further DNA sequences in the sample. The rearrangement joins TRBV5-1 to TRBJ2-7; D call uncertain. CDR3 size: 13 residues. The V gene's germline CDR1 is SGHRS and CDR2 YFSETQ. The V end was cut by 4 bases, the J end by 2 bases, with 10 bases between. The CDR3 sequence: CASSPGQTYEQYF. CDR3 sequence (DNA): TGCGCCAGCAGCCCGGGTCAGACCTACGAGCAGTACTTC. Filled out from reference TRBV5-1 and TRBJ2-7, the complete variable domain reads KAGVTQTPRYLIKTRGQQVTLSCSPISGHRSVSWYQQTPGQGLQFLFEYFSETQRNKGNFPGRFSGRQFSNSRSEMNVSTLELGDSALYLCASSPGQTYEQYFGPGTRLTVT.

This clone has more than one count but fewer than ten. J is TRBJ1-6 and V is TRBV5-4; the D gene is possibly TRBD1 (5 bases). This CDR3 has 14 amino acids. Between the trimmed V and J ends, which lost 0 bases and 6 bases, there was a span of 7 bases. Germline V lookup: CDR1 SGHNT, CDR2 YYREEE (reference sequence). The CDR3 DNA reads TGTGCCAGCAGCTTGGACAGGTTTAATTCACCCCTCCACTTT. The encoded protein is CASSLDRFNSPLHF.

V and J are TRBV5-5 and TRBJ2-3; D gene uncertain. V was clipped by 0 bases and J by 5 bases, with 13 bases between them. CDR3 length equals 15 residues. CDR1 and CDR2 (germline): SGHKS, YYEKEE (reference sequence). CDR3: CASSLGGASVDTQYF. Written as DNA, the CDR3 is TGTGCCAGCAGCTTGGGTGGAGCTTCCGTAGATACGCAGTATTTT.

For this clone: This specimen includes other DNA sequences encoding the same CDR3. The rearrangement joins TRBV5-1 to TRBJ2-1; possibly TRBD2 for D (6 bases). V was cut by 0 bases and J by 4 bases, with 11 bases left in between. The length of the CDR3 is 15 residues. From germline, CDR1 is SGHRS and CDR2 YFSETQ. The DNA for the CDR3 is TGCGCCAGCAGCTTGGTCGGGAGCTCGTACAATGAGCAGTTCTTC. Translating gives CASSLVGSSYNEQFF.

V and J are TRBV30 and TRBJ2-1; TRBD2 might be the D (7 bases). Trimming stripped 3 bases from V and 9 bases from J, with 21 bases between. Germline V CDR1 and CDR2: GTSNPN, SVGIG (reference sequence). The CDR3 extends over 15 amino acids. Here the CDR3 DNA reads TGTGCCTGGAGCCCCCCAGGGGCGGGAGATGTTGAGCAGTTCTTC. This codes for CAWSPPGAGDVEQFF.

This clone was observed a few times. This chain uses TRBV28 with TRBJ1-6, with D possibly TRBD1 on 5 matching bases. The germline CDR1 and CDR2 sequences are MDHEN and SYDVKM. The CDR3 loop spans 14 amino acids. Trimming pared 4 bases from V and 8 bases from J, leaving 12 bases between. CDR3 DNA: TGTGCCAGCAGTTCGACAGTTGACGATTCACCCCTCCACTTT. It is translated as CASSSTVDDSPLHF. Full variable domain (rest looked up from reference TRBV28 and TRBJ1-6): DVKVTQSSRYLVKRTGEKVFLECVQDMDHENMFWYRQDPGLGLRLIYFSYDVKMKEKGDIPEGYSVSREKKERFSLILESASTNQTSMYLCASSSTVDDSPLHFGNGTRLTVT.

In nucleotides, the CDR3 is TGTGCCAGCAGCTCGACAGGGAGAGAGACAGATACGCAGTATTTT. Protein product: CASSSTGRETDTQYF. This rearrangement joins TRBV13 to TRBJ2-3; TRBD1 aligns across 7 bases. CDR1 is PRHDT and CDR2 is FYEKMQ in the germline V gene (reference sequence). The CDR3 has 15 residues. J gave up 3 bases and V 4 bases, and 7 bases lay outside the gene matches. Drawing the rest from reference TRBV13 and TRBJ2-3, the complete variable domain is AAGVIQSPRHLIKEKRETATLKCYPIPRHDTVYWYQQGPGQDPQFLISFYEKMQSDKGSIPDRFSAQQFSDYHSELNMSSLELGDSALYFCASSSTGRETDTQYFGPGTRLTVL.

The chain links TRBV28 to TRBJ1-2; the D is unclear. The CDR3 spans 14 residues. Germline assignment: CDR1 MDHEN and CDR2 SYDVKM. Trimming stripped 4 bases from V and 5 bases from J, with 14 bases between. CDR3 in amino acids: CASSSNTGSYGYTF. CDR3 sequence (DNA): TGTGCCAGCAGTTCCAACACGGGTTCTTATGGCTACACCTTC.

This clone was observed a handful of times. The V gene is TRBV28, the J gene TRBJ2-5; TRBD2 might be the D (5 bases). Trimming cost V 6 bases and J 4 bases, with 9 bases left between them. Germline V gives CDR1 MDHEN, CDR2 SYDVKM. This CDR3 is built from 12 residues. The CDR3 spells CASRFAGETQYF. In nucleotides, the CDR3 is TGTGCCAGCAGGTTTGCGGGAGAGACCCAGTACTTC.

The V and J genes are TRBV4-3 and TRBJ2-1; D not resolved. This CDR3 is 16 amino acids long. The ends were cut back, 0 bases at V and 1 base at J, with 10 bases in the middle. Looked up from germline, CDR1 is LGHNA and CDR2 is YSLEER. This CDR3 is CASSQELLVSYNEQFF. CDR3 DNA sequence: TGCGCCAGCAGCCAAGAACTCTTAGTATCCTACAATGAGCAGTTCTTC.

The gene calls are TRBV28 and TRBJ1-5, with 7 bases lining up with TRBD1. The CDR3 has 13 residues. J gave up 0 bases and V 11 bases, and 4 bases lay outside the gene matches. Germline V lookup: CDR1 MDHEN, CDR2 SYDVKM. CDR3 sequence reads: CAGGTASNQPQHF. The CDR3 DNA follows: TGTGCCGGGGGGACAGCTAGCAATCAGCCCCAGCATTTT. Full variable domain (remainder filled in from reference TRBV28 and TRBJ1-5): DVKVTQSSRYLVKRTGEKVFLECVQDMDHENMFWYRQDPGLGLRLIYFSYDVKMKEKGDIPEGYSVSREKKERFSLILESASTNQTSMYLCAGGTASNQPQHFGDGTRLSIL.